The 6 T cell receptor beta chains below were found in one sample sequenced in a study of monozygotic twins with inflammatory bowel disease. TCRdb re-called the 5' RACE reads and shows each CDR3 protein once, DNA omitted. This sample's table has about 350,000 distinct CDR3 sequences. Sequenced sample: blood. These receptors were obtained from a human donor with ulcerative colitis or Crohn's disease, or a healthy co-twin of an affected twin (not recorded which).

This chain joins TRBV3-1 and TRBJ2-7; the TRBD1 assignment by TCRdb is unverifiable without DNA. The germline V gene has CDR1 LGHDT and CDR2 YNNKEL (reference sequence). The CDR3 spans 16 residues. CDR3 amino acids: CASSLGAGRRSYEQYF.

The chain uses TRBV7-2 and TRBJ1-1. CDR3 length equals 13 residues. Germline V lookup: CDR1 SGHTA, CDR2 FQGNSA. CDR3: CASSSSLNTEAFF. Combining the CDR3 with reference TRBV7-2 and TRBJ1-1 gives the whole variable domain GAGVSQSPSNKVTEKGKDVELRCDPISGHTALYWYRQSLGQGLEFLIYFQGNSAPDKSGLPSDRFSAERTGGSVSTLTIQRTQQEDSAVYLCASSSSLNTEAFFGQGTRLTVV.

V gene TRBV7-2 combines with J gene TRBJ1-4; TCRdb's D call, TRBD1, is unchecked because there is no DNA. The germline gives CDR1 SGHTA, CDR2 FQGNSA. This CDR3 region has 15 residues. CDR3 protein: CASSSRWVGEEKLFF.

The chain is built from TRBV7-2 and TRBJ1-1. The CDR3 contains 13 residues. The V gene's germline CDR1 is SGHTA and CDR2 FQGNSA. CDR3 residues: CASSLGSPAEAFF.

CDR3: CSAKVGTGEEKLFF. The chain is built from TRBV20-1 and TRBJ1-4; without DNA, the TCRdb call of TRBD1 cannot be checked. The CDR3 length is 14 residues. CDR1 and CDR2 (germline): DFQATT, SNEGSKA (reference sequence).

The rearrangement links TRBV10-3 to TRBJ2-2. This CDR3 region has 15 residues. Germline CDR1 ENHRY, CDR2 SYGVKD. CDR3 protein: CAISESVSLTGELFF.